Listed here are 10 T cell receptor beta chains from one sample, sequenced in a study of blood T cell repertoires in COVID-19. Profiled with immunoSEQ multiplex PCR; TCRdb holds only in-frame clones, not every one. Here the sample spans more than 300,000 clones, about 90% being singletons. Specimen: peripheral blood. Source of these receptors: a woman in her forties with COVID-19, enrolled during active disease.

This sequence joins TRBV27 and TRBJ1-1, with D perhaps TRBD1 (6 bases). The V and J ends lost 2 bases and 2 bases respectively, with 21 bases between them. The CDR3 totals 18 residues. CDR1 is MNHEY, CDR2 SMNVEV, per germline (reference sequence). The DNA of the CDR3 is TGTGCCAGCAGTTTAAAATTACCCACAGGGATCGTAAACACTGAAGCTTTCTTT. Its protein is CASSLKLPTGIVNTEAFF.

This chain links TRBV7-2 with TRBJ2-7; D remains unclear. The CDR3 spans 14 residues. CDR1 SGHTA and CDR2 FQGNSA come from the germline V gene. Trimming left V 5 bases short and J 3 bases short, with 14 bases between. The CDR3 bases are TGTGCCAGCAGCGCAGCTAGAGTCCGCTACGAGCAGTACTTC. Protein product: CASSAARVRYEQYF.

V gene TRBV9 combines with J gene TRBJ1-2, with TRBD1 matching over 9 bases. This CDR3 region has 14 residues. V lost 1 base, J lost 8 bases, and 6 bases stayed unmatched. Germline CDR1 reads SGDLS; CDR2 reads YYNGEE. CDR3 coding DNA: TGTGCCAGCAGCGTACGCGGGACAGGGAGCGGCTACACCTTC. The encoded protein is CASSVRGTGSGYTF.

The V and J genes are TRBV11-2 and TRBJ1-6; TRBD1 matches 7 bases. CDR3 size: 16 residues. J gave up 0 bases and V 2 bases, and 1 base lay outside the gene matches. Germline V gene sequence: CDR1 SGHAT, CDR2 FQNNGV. For the CDR3, the DNA is TGTGCCAGCAGCTTACGGGACAGCTCCTATAATTCACCCCTCCACTTT. Its translation is CASSLRDSSYNSPLHF.

The V gene is TRBV18, the J gene TRBJ1-1, with 9 bases that match TRBD1. Trimming removed 5 bases from V and 5 bases from J; junction bases left unmatched: 6. The CDR3 totals 14 residues. Germline V gene lookup returns CDR1 KGHSH and CDR2 LQKENI. The CDR3 bases are TGTGCCAGCTCATCACAGGGGGCTGAAACTGAAGCTTTCTTT. It codes for CASSSQGAETEAFF.

The CDR3 coding sequence is TGTGCCATCAGTGGAGCGGGCGAAGAGACCCAGTACTTC. This translates into CAISGAGEETQYF. V is TRBV10-3 and J is TRBJ2-5, with D maybe TRBD2 (6 bases). V was cut by 4 bases and J by 3 bases, with 9 bases left in between. The germline gives CDR1 ENHRY, CDR2 SYGVKD. CDR3 length equals 13 residues.

As for this clone: The sample carries other DNA sequences with the same CDR3. This sequence joins TRBV2 and TRBJ1-1, with a tentative D call TRBD1 (5 bases). The V gene's germline CDR1 is SNHLY and CDR2 FYNNEI. V was shortened by 2 bases and J by 2 bases, with 6 bases between the two germline ends. This CDR3 is built from 13 residues. The CDR3: CASSERGNTEAFF. The CDR3, as DNA: TGTGCCAGCAGTGAAAGGGGAAACACTGAAGCTTTCTTT.

The chain couples TRBV12-5 to TRBJ2-2; tentative D call: TRBD1 (6 bases). V gave up 7 bases and J gave up 0 bases, with 15 bases separating them. The CDR3 totals 16 residues. The germline V gene has CDR1 LGHNT and CDR2 FRNRAP. CDR3 coding DNA: TGTGCTAGTGCTTTTCGGGCAGGGGCGAACACCGGGGAGCTGTTTTTT. Translation: CASAFRAGANTGELFF.

V gene TRBV29-1 combines with J gene TRBJ1-2, with TRBD1 matching over 8 bases. The CDR3 sequence is 14 residues long. Per the germline V gene, CDR1 is SQVTM and CDR2 is ANQGSEA. V trimming: 3 bases; J trimming: 8 bases; junction bases outside the gene matches: 11. The CDR3 region has the DNA TGCAGCGTTGATAATTCCTCAGGGGGCAGGGGCTACACCTTC. As protein: CSVDNSSGGRGYTF.

The chain carries TRBV5-5 and TRBJ1-5; a weak D match, TRBD1 (6 bases). This CDR3 is built from 15 residues. CDR1 is SGHKS and CDR2 is YYEKEE in the germline V gene (reference sequence). V lost 4 bases and J lost 6, with 17 bases in between. The CDR3 DNA reads TGTGCCAGCAGCCCTCTTGTAGGGGGTGCTCAGCCCCAGCATTTT. Protein product: CASSPLVGGAQPQHF.